This T cell receptor (beta chain) originates from a study of blood T cell repertoires in COVID-19. In the source study's methods: Counts of nucleated cells, estimated from reference gene primer amplification, were obtained. TCRdb's copy holds only in-frame clones and misses some; the assay was immunoSEQ multiplex PCR. V and J calls and clone size are given by that table; D and trimming were obtained from the DNA. Of tens of thousands of clones in the sample, approximately 77% were seen once. The CDR3 length is 17 residues. Germline V gene lookup returns CDR1 LGHNA and CDR2 YSLEER. The V and J ends lost 3 bases and 8 bases respectively, with 22 bases between them. The Seattle site enrolled patients during active infection and followed them longitudinally.

Sequenced material: peripheral blood. This chain uses TRBV4-3 with TRBJ1-4; D is perhaps TRBD1 (5 bases). This receptor was identified in a woman in her seventies with COVID-19, enrolled during active disease. This chain's CDR3 is CASSQGGAGVRREKLFF. The CDR3 coding sequence is TGCGCCAGCAGCCAGGGGGGTGCGGGAGTCAGGCGGGAAAAACTGTTTTTT.